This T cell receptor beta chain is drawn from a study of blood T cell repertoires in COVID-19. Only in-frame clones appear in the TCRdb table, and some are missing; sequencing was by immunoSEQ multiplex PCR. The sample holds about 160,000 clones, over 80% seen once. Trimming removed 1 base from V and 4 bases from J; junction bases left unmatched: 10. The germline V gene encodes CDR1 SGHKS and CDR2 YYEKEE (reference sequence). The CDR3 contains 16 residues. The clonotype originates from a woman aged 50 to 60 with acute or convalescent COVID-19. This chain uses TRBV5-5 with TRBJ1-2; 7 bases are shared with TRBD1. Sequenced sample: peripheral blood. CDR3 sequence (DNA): TGTGCCAGCAGCTTGAGGGGGGTAGACAGGGTCTATGGCTACACCTTC. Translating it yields CASSLRGVDRVYGYTF.